The 25 T cell receptor beta chains listed next were all sequenced from one sample in a study of cytomegalovirus exposure and HLA in healthy donors. The primer mix had 60 Vbeta and 13 Jbeta primers. Using immunoSEQ multiplex PCR, the repertoire was profiled, and TCRdb retains in-frame clones only, with some absent. The repertoire holds over 150,000 clones, with approximately 81% as singletons. Sequenced: PBMCs. The receptors derive from a man younger than 45 in good health and CMV-seropositive.

The chain couples TRBV6-9 to TRBJ2-1, with no clear D. The germline gives CDR1 MNHGY, CDR2 SVAAGI. The V and J ends lost 8 bases and 4 bases respectively, with 18 bases between them. The CDR3 runs to 15 residues. This chain's CDR3 is CASPPSKTYYNEQFF. In DNA, the CDR3 is TGTGCCAGCCCCCCCTCCAAAACATATTACAATGAGCAGTTCTTC.

This clone has just one count. This chain joins TRBV5-6 and TRBJ2-3, with 10 bases identical to TRBD1. There are 15 residues in the CDR3. The V segment lost 1 base and the J segment 3 bases; nucleotides outside the gene matches: 2. Germline V gene sequence: CDR1 SGHDT, CDR2 YYEEEE. CDR3: CASSLRDRGTDTQYF. The CDR3 region has the DNA TGTGCCAGCAGCTTGAGGGACAGGGGAACAGATACGCAGTATTTT.

There are a few counts of this clone. The rearrangement joins TRBV19 to TRBJ1-1; maybe TRBD1 (5 bases). The V end was cut by 7 bases, the J end by 6 bases, with 18 bases between. The V gene's germline CDR1 is LNHDA and CDR2 SQIVND (reference sequence). This CDR3 has 14 residues. This CDR3 is CASILNRGGAEAFF. DNA of the CDR3: TGTGCCAGTATCCTAAACCGGGGGGGGGCTGAAGCTTTCTTT.

The table lists this clone with a count of one. This chain connects TRBV5-8 to TRBJ2-3; 8 bases match TRBD2. Trimming cost V 4 bases and J 4 bases; bases outside gene matches: 11. In germline, CDR1 is SGHTS, CDR2 YDEGEE. This CDR3 spans 16 amino acids. This chain's CDR3 is CASSTGRDYSADTQYF. Written as DNA, the CDR3 is TGTGCCAGCAGCACCGGGAGGGACTATTCTGCAGATACGCAGTATTTT.

In this sample, this clone turned up a few times. V usage is TRBV4-2 and J usage is TRBJ2-2, with 7 nucleotides matching TRBD2. The CDR3 consists of 14 residues. Germline V gives CDR1 LGHNA, CDR2 YNFKEQ. The V gene end was trimmed by 5 bases and the J gene end by 6 bases; junction bases not matched to a gene: 6. The CDR3 region has the DNA TGTGCCAGCAGCTCCTCCCTAGCGGCCGGGGAGCTGTTTTTT. This encodes CASSSSLAAGELFF.

The chain recombines TRBV4-2 with TRBJ2-3, with TRBD2 identical over 10 bases. The V segment lost 0 bases and the J segment 4 bases; nucleotides outside the gene matches: 10. The CDR3 loop spans 18 amino acids. Germline V gene data show CDR1 as LGHNA and CDR2 as YNFKEQ. CDR3 sequence (DNA): TGTGCCAGCAGCCAAGATGAGTGGACTAGCGGAGGGGCAGATACGCAGTATTTT. Its translation: CASSQDEWTSGGADTQYF.

The chain couples TRBV11-3 to TRBJ1-1, with a possible D match to TRBD1 (6 bases). The germline CDR1 and CDR2 sequences are SGHNT and YENEEA. The CDR3 consists of 13 residues. Deletions cut 1 base from V and 5 bases from J, with 8 bases between. The CDR3 DNA sequence: TGTGCCAGCAGCTTAGCCCAGGGGACTGAAGCTTTCTTT. It specifies CASSLAQGTEAFF.

The chain combines TRBV27 with TRBJ2-2, with TRBD1 identical over 7 bases. Unmatched junction bases numbered 6, after V lost 7 bases and J lost 1 base. This CDR3 region has 15 residues. Germline CDR1 and CDR2: MNHEY and SMNVEV (reference sequence). The CDR3 loop is CASTKDRVNTGELFF. The CDR3 DNA sequence: TGTGCCAGCACCAAAGACAGGGTGAACACCGGGGAGCTGTTTTTT.

This rearrangement joins TRBV7-9 to TRBJ2-3; 11 positions agree with TRBD2. The CDR3 is 15 residues long. CDR1 is SEHNR and CDR2 is FQNEAQ in the germline V gene (reference sequence). V shed 5 bases and J 2 bases; nucleotides not matched to a gene: 3. CDR3 in DNA: TGTGCCAGCAGCCCGGGACTAGCGGTCACAGATACGCAGTATTTT. Residues: CASSPGLAVTDTQYF.

V gene TRBV11-2 combines with J gene TRBJ2-5; D possibly corresponds to TRBD2 (5 bases). Deletions cut 0 bases from V and 5 bases from J, with 19 bases between. Germline CDR1 SGHAT, CDR2 FQNNGV. This CDR3 is 17 amino acids long. The CDR3 nucleotides read TGTGCCAGCAGCTTAGAGATCCTAGCAGCCCCCAGGGAGACCCAGTACTTC. This gives the protein CASSLEILAAPRETQYF. The whole variable domain, filled in from reference TRBV11-2 and TRBJ2-5, reads EAGVAQSPRYKIIEKRQSVAFWCNPISGHATLYWYQQILGQGPKLLIQFQNNGVVDDSQLPKDRFSAERLKGVDSTLKIQPAKLEDSAVYLCASSLEILAAPRETQYFGPGTRLLVL.

The chain uses TRBV5-1 and TRBJ2-7, with 7 bases aligning to TRBD1. CDR1 and CDR2 (germline): SGHRS, YFSETQ. The CDR3 totals 13 residues. Trimming cost V 7 bases and J 3 bases; bases outside gene matches: 7. CDR3 sequence: CASGRQGRYEQYF. In nucleotides, the CDR3 is TGCGCCAGCGGGAGACAGGGACGCTACGAGCAGTACTTC.

The sample holds a few counts of this clone. V and J are TRBV5-1 and TRBJ2-6, with 8 bases lining up with TRBD1. V shed 4 bases and J 4 bases; nucleotides not matched to a gene: 7. This CDR3 spans 16 amino acids. CDR1 SGHRS and CDR2 YFSETQ come from the germline V gene. CDR3 DNA: TGCGCCAGCAGCGATGGACAGGGCAACGGGGCCAACGTCCTGACTTTC. This encodes CASSDGQGNGANVLTF.

J is TRBJ1-3 and V is TRBV19, with a possible D match to TRBD1 (5 bases). Per germline, CDR1 LNHDA and CDR2 SQIVND (reference sequence). This CDR3 contains 16 residues. Trimming took off 4 bases at V and 2 bases at J, with 15 bases between the two ends. Here the CDR3 reads CASSTGGGRTGNTIYF. CDR3 in DNA: TGTGCCAGTAGTACGGGGGGAGGACGGACTGGAAACACCATATATTTT. The full variable domain, in which reference TRBV19 and TRBJ1-3 provide the parts outside the CDR3, is DGGITQSPKYLFRKEGQNVTLSCEQNLNHDAMYWYRQDPGQGLRLIYYSQIVNDFQKGDIAEGYSVSREKKESFPLTVTSAQKNPTAFYLCASSTGGGRTGNTIYFGEGSWLTVV.

This clone has a single count. This chain uses TRBV11-3 with TRBJ2-1; 9 bases map to TRBD2. CDR1 is SGHNT and CDR2 is YENEEA in the germline V gene. The J segment lost 5 bases and the V segment lost 0 bases, leaving 8 bases of the junction unmatched. CDR3 length: 17 residues. The CDR3 nucleotides read TGTGCCAGCAGCTTAGAAGTTTGGGCTAGCGGGAACAATGAGCAGTTCTTC. This codes for CASSLEVWASGNNEQFF.

This clone was recorded a few times. The V and J genes are TRBV30 and TRBJ2-3; unclear D gene. The V gene's germline CDR1 is GTSNPN and CDR2 SVGIG (reference sequence). There are 15 residues in the CDR3. Trimming took off 1 base at V and 3 bases at J, with 14 bases between the two ends. CDR3 in amino acids: CAWSGREFQTDTQYF. DNA for the CDR3: TGTGCCTGGAGTGGGAGAGAATTCCAGACAGATACGCAGTATTTT.

The chain carries TRBV7-6 and TRBJ2-3; 15 nucleotides align to TRBD2. V was clipped by 6 bases and J by 6 bases; unmatched bases: 7. This CDR3 has 16 residues. Germline V gives CDR1 SGHVS, CDR2 FNYEAQ. The CDR3 nucleotides are TGTGCCAGCAGAGGACTAGCGGGAGGGCCAGTGGATACGCAGTATTTT. It specifies CASRGLAGGPVDTQYF.

The chain employs TRBV5-4 and TRBJ2-5; D remains ambiguous. Germline values: CDR1 SGHNT, CDR2 YYREEE (reference sequence). V gave up 3 bases and J gave up 1 base, with 16 bases separating them. The CDR3 contains 16 residues. This CDR3 is CASSYQTNNPQETQYF. The CDR3 DNA reads TGTGCCAGCAGCTATCAGACAAACAACCCCCAAGAGACCCAGTACTTC.

V gene TRBV11-3 combines with J gene TRBJ2-1; TRBD1 matches 8 bases. With V trimmed by 7 bases and J by 7 bases, 6 bases remained unmatched. This CDR3 has 13 amino acids. Germline values: CDR1 SGHNT, CDR2 YENEEA. The CDR3: CASTEGQVNEQFF. In nucleotides, the CDR3 is TGTGCCAGCACCGAGGGACAGGTAAATGAGCAGTTCTTC.

This clone occurred a few times. The chain has TRBV7-9 and TRBJ1-4; TRBD1 might be the D (5 bases). Trimming stripped 4 bases from V and 11 bases from J, with 8 bases between. Germline CDR1 SEHNR, CDR2 FQNEAQ (reference sequence). CDR3 length: 11 residues. The CDR3, as DNA: TGTGCCAGCAGCTGGGGGGGGAAACTGTTTTTT. The encoded protein is CASSWGGKLFF.

CDR3 DNA sequence: TGCGCCAGCAGCCCGGGGGTTGTGGACACAGATACGCAGTATTTT. Amino acid sequence: CASSPGVVDTDTQYF. This chain joins TRBV4-1 and TRBJ2-3; tentatively, D is TRBD2 (6 bases). Trimming cost V 4 bases and J 2 bases, with 13 bases left between them. CDR1 is MGHRA, CDR2 YSYEKL, per germline. The length of the CDR3 is 15 residues.

The V call is TRBV7-2, the J call TRBJ2-3; the match to TRBD2 covers 10 bases. The CDR3 is made up of 15 amino acids. Germline values: CDR1 SGHTA, CDR2 FQGNSA. The trim removed 5 bases at V and 2 bases at J, leaving 4 bases unmatched. The CDR3 DNA follows: TGTGCCAGCAGCCAACTAGCGGGACTCACAGATACGCAGTATTTT. Translating gives CASSQLAGLTDTQYF.

V gene TRBV7-6 combines with J gene TRBJ2-1; TRBD2 agrees at 10 bases. The CDR3 covers 16 residues. The ends lost 5 bases at V and 4 bases at J; junction bases unmatched: 8. Germline V gene data show CDR1 as SGHVS and CDR2 as FNYEAQ. CDR3 in DNA: TGTGCCAGCAGCCCAACAACTAGCGGGGCATACAATGAGCAGTTCTTC. Its protein product is CASSPTTSGAYNEQFF.

In nucleotides, the CDR3 is TGTGCCAGCCACCGTAGTTCCGGGGAGCTGTTTTTT. Its translation is CASHRSSGELFF. The chain combines TRBV11-3 with TRBJ2-2; unclear D gene. CDR1 and CDR2 (germline): SGHNT, YENEEA. V dropped 8 bases and J dropped 6 bases, with 10 bases sitting between them. There are 12 residues in the CDR3.

The chain joins TRBV4-2 to TRBJ2-3; possibly TRBD1 for D (6 bases). The V and J ends lost 0 bases and 1 base respectively, with 8 bases between them. CDR1 LGHNA and CDR2 YNFKEQ come from the germline V gene. This CDR3 region has 15 residues. The CDR3: CASSQERQGTDTQYF. CDR3 DNA sequence: TGTGCCAGCAGCCAAGAGAGACAGGGCACAGATACGCAGTATTTT.

This clone was picked up one time. This chain joins TRBV4-3 and TRBJ1-4, with TRBD1 matching over 7 bases. The CDR3 is made up of 16 amino acids. The junction had 6 bases not matched to a gene; V was cut back by 1 base and J by 4 bases. Germline loops: CDR1 LGHNA, CDR2 YSLEER. The CDR3 region has the DNA TGCGCCAGCAGCCAAGGACGGACAGGACTTAATGAAAAACTGTTTTTT. Protein: CASSQGRTGLNEKLFF.